The entry below gives a single TCR beta chain sequence along with its context. Its antigen is not identified. This CDR3 comprises 17 residues. V lost 3 bases and J lost 0, with 15 bases in between. The germline CDR1 and CDR2 sequences are KGHSH and LQKENI. This specimen belongs to a study of a mutant IDH1 vaccine in newly diagnosed glioma. Study overall: Patients had received radiotherapy, temozolomide, or both previously, most receiving both.

Sample time point: week 11, during vaccination. Vaccination used 300 ug of mutant IDH1 20-mer peptide per dose, with topical imiquimod. Here immunoSEQ multiplex PCR was the method, and the copy in TCRdb shows in-frame clones only, minus some. The sample has around 120,000 clones; around 80% are singletons. Study-wide points: The study observed vaccine-induced immune responses in more than 80% of patients.

The gene calls are TRBV18 and TRBJ1-3, with D hard to call. The sequence was collected from a middle-aged man with glioma. This sample comprised PBMCs, obtained from a glioma patient whose treatment included an IDH1 peptide vaccine. CDR3 nucleotide sequence: TGTGCCAGCTCACCTCCGCTGGCTCAGAGCTCTGGAAACACCATATATTTT. Translated: CASSPPLAQSSGNTIYF. Drawing the rest from reference TRBV18 and TRBJ1-3, the complete variable domain is NAGVMQNPRHLVRRRGQEARLRCSPMKGHSHVYWYRQLPEEGLKFMVYLQKENIIDESGMPKERFSAEFPKEGPSILRIQQVVRGDSAAYFCASSPPLAQSSGNTIYFGEGSWLTVV.